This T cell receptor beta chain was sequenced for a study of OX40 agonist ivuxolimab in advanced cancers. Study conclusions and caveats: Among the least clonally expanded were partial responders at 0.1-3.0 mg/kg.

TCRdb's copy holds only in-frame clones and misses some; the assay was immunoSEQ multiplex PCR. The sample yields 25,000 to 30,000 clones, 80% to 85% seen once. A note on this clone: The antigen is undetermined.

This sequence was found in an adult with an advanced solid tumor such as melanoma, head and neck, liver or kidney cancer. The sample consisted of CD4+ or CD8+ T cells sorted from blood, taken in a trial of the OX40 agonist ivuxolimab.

The CDR3 DNA follows: TGTGCCAGTAGTATATACGGGGGTTGGTTCTTC. Amino acids: CASSIYGGWFF. V gene TRBV19 combines with J gene TRBJ2-1, with D perhaps TRBD2 (6 bases). The CDR3 runs to 11 residues. V lost 2 bases to trimming and J lost 15 bases, with 11 bases between them. Germline V lookup: CDR1 LNHDA, CDR2 SQIVND (reference sequence).